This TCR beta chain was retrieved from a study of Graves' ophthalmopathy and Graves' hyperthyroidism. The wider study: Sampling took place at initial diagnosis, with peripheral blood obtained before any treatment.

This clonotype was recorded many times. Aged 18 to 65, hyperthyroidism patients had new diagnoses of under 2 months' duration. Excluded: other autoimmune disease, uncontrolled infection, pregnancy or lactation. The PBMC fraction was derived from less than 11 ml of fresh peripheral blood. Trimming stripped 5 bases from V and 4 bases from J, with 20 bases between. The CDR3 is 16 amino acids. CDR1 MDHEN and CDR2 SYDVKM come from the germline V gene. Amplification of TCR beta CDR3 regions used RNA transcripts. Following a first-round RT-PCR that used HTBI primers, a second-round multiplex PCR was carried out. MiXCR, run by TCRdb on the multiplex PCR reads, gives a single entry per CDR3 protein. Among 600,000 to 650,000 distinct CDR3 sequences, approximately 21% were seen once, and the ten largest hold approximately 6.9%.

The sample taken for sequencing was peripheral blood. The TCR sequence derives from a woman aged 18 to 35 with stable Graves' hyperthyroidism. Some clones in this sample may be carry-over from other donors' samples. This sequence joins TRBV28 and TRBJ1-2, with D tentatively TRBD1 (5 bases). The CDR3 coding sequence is TGTGCCAGCAGTGCCCTCGGGGGTCGTCAGGGCTATGGCTACACCTTC. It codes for CASSALGGRQGYGYTF.